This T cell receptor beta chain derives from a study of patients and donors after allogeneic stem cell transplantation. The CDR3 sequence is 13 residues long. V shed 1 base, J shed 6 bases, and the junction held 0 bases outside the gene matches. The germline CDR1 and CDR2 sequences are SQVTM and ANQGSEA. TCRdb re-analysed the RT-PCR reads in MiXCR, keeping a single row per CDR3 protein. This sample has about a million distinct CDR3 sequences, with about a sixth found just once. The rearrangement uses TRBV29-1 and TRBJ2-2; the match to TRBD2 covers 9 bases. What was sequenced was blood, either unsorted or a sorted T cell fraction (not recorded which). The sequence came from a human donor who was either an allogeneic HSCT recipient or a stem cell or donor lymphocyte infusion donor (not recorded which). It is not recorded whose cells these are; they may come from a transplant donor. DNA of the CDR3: TGCAGCGTTGAAGTAGCGGGAGCCGGGGAGCTGTTTTTT. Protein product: CSVEVAGAGELFF.